This is a list of T cell receptor beta chains from one sample in a study of Ad26.COV2.S vaccination and SARS-CoV-2 variants. TCRdb's copy holds only in-frame clones and misses some; the assay was immunoSEQ multiplex PCR. The sample shows about 350,000 clones, less than 90% of them seen only once. Sequences were derived from peripheral blood, sampled in a trial of Ad26.COV2.S vaccine versus placebo. All receptors come from a person aged 18-65 years who received the Ad26.COV2.S COVID-19 vaccine or a placebo. Both conserved end residues are part of each CDR3. D genes are given only for firm matches. Size is omitted from some rows. Given values are once, few, many or a class for expanded clones.

v_call: TRBV2
clone_size: .
j_call: TRBJ2-7
d_call: TRBD1
cdr3_aa: CASSDQGADYEQYF
cdr3_nt: TGTGCCAGCAGTGACCAGGGGGCGGACTACGAGCAGTACTTC

v_call: TRBV19
clone_size: .
j_call: TRBJ2-1
d_call: .
cdr3_aa: CASSPSRSPAGNEQFF
cdr3_nt: TGTGCCAGTAGTCCCTCCAGATCCCCGGCTGGCAATGAGCAGTTCTTC

v_call: TRBV11-3
clone_size: .
j_call: TRBJ1-6
d_call: .
cdr3_aa: CASSLENNSPLHF
cdr3_nt: TGTGCCAGCAGCTTAGAGAATAATTCACCCCTCCACTTT

v_call: TRBV21-1
clone_size: .
j_call: TRBJ1-4
d_call: .
cdr3_aa: CASSKAPFFDRDPTNEKLFF
cdr3_nt: TGTGCCAGCAGCAAAGCCCCGTTTTTCGATCGGGACCCTACAAATGAAAAACTGTTTTTT

v_call: TRBV5-4
clone_size: .
j_call: TRBJ2-2
d_call: .
cdr3_aa: CASSSRANSNTGELFF
cdr3_nt: TGTGCCAGCAGCTCCCGGGCCAATTCGAACACCGGGGAGCTGTTTTTT

v_call: TRBV5-5
clone_size: .
j_call: TRBJ2-6
d_call: TRBD2
cdr3_aa: CASSLAAGNSGANVLTF
cdr3_nt: TGTGCCAGCAGCTTGGCAGCGGGGAACTCTGGGGCCAACGTCCTGACTTTC

v_call: TRBV7-7
clone_size: .
j_call: TRBJ1-3
d_call: .
cdr3_aa: CASSLGFGASGNTIYF
cdr3_nt: TGTGCTAGCAGCTTAGGGTTCGGGGCATCTGGAAACACCATATATTTT

v_call: TRBV7-6
clone_size: .
j_call: TRBJ2-6
d_call: .
cdr3_aa: CASSLGWTSSGANVLTF
cdr3_nt: TGTGCCAGCAGCTTAGGTTGGACAAGCTCTGGGGCCAACGTCCTGACTTTC

v_call: TRBV5-8
clone_size: .
j_call: TRBJ2-2
d_call: .
cdr3_aa: CASRRRGARGTGELFF
cdr3_nt: TGTGCCAGCAGGAGGCGGGGAGCACGAGGCACCGGGGAGCTGTTTTTT

v_call: TRBV6-2/TRBV6-3
clone_size: .
j_call: TRBJ2-1
d_call: TRBD1
cdr3_aa: CASSYSTGNEQFF
cdr3_nt: TGTGCCAGCAGTTACTCGACAGGGAACGAGCAGTTCTTC

v_call: TRBV28
clone_size: once
j_call: TRBJ1-2
d_call: TRBD1
cdr3_aa: CASSSPGTGANYGYTF
cdr3_nt: TGTGCCAGCAGTTCCCCCGGGACAGGTGCTAACTATGGCTACACCTTC

v_call: TRBV28
clone_size: .
j_call: TRBJ2-1
d_call: .
cdr3_aa: CASSPRRGPYNEQFF
cdr3_nt: TGTGCCAGCAGTCCCAGGCGGGGCCCCTACAATGAGCAGTTCTTC

v_call: TRBV5-8
clone_size: .
j_call: TRBJ1-5
d_call: .
cdr3_aa: CASRRGNQPQHF
cdr3_nt: TGTGCCAGCAGGCGGGGCAATCAGCCCCAGCATTTT

v_call: TRBV30
clone_size: once
j_call: TRBJ2-3
d_call: .
cdr3_aa: CAQKLGYTQYF
cdr3_nt: TGTGCCCAAAAATTGGGCTATACGCAGTATTTT

v_call: TRBV13
clone_size: .
j_call: TRBJ1-1
d_call: .
cdr3_aa: CASSTRATEAFF
cdr3_nt: TGTGCCAGCAGCACCAGGGCGACTGAAGCTTTCTTT

v_call: TRBV19
clone_size: .
j_call: TRBJ1-1
d_call: .
cdr3_aa: CASSIFPQRGGTEAFF
cdr3_nt: TGTGCCAGTAGTATATTCCCCCAGAGGGGAGGGACTGAAGCTTTCTTT

v_call: TRBV7-9
clone_size: .
j_call: TRBJ1-2
d_call: .
cdr3_aa: CASSLEELGYGYTF
cdr3_nt: TGTGCCAGCAGCCTCGAGGAACTAGGCTATGGCTACACCTTC

v_call: TRBV4-3
clone_size: .
j_call: TRBJ2-2
d_call: TRBD1
cdr3_aa: CASSQTGVAGELFF
cdr3_nt: TGCGCCAGCAGCCAGACAGGGGTGGCCGGGGAGCTGTTTTTT

v_call: TRBV4-3
clone_size: .
j_call: TRBJ2-2
d_call: .
cdr3_aa: CASSQDEGYGELFF
cdr3_nt: TGCGCCAGCAGCCAAGACGAGGGTTACGGGGAGCTGTTTTTT

v_call: TRBV19
clone_size: .
j_call: TRBJ2-1
d_call: TRBD2
cdr3_aa: CASSMGGRASTYNEQFF
cdr3_nt: TGTGCCAGTAGTATGGGAGGGAGGGCCTCGACGTACAATGAGCAGTTCTTC

v_call: TRBV7-2
clone_size: .
j_call: TRBJ1-3
d_call: .
cdr3_aa: CASSLIGNTIYF
cdr3_nt: TGTGCCAGCAGCTTGATTGGAAACACCATATATTTT

v_call: TRBV29-1
clone_size: .
j_call: TRBJ2-2
d_call: .
cdr3_aa: CSVKLLNTGELFF
cdr3_nt: TGCAGCGTTAAACTTCTGAACACCGGGGAGCTGTTTTTT

v_call: TRBV9
clone_size: .
j_call: TRBJ2-7
d_call: .
cdr3_aa: CASSVDISPYEQYF
cdr3_nt: TGTGCCAGCAGCGTCGACATAAGTCCCTACGAGCAGTACTTC

v_call: TRBV18
clone_size: .
j_call: TRBJ2-3
d_call: .
cdr3_aa: CASSPIQGYQGTDTQYF
cdr3_nt: TGTGCCAGCTCACCGATCCAGGGGTATCAAGGCACAGATACGCAGTATTTT

v_call: TRBV6-2/TRBV6-3
clone_size: .
j_call: TRBJ2-4
d_call: TRBD1
cdr3_aa: CASSYVAGGSNIQYF
cdr3_nt: TGTGCCAGCAGTTACGTCGCAGGGGGATCGAACATTCAGTACTTC

v_call: TRBV7-3
clone_size: .
j_call: TRBJ2-5
d_call: TRBD2
cdr3_aa: CASSLTFSGTIQETQYF
cdr3_nt: TGTGCCAGCAGCTTAACGTTTTCCGGGACTATACAAGAGACCCAGTACTTC

v_call: TRBV5-6
clone_size: once
j_call: TRBJ2-5
d_call: .
cdr3_aa: CASSLRAVQETQYF
cdr3_nt: TGTGCCAGCAGCTTGAGGGCAGTACAAGAGACCCAGTACTTC

v_call: TRBV5-1
clone_size: few
j_call: TRBJ2-5
d_call: .
cdr3_aa: CASSLQIGETQYF
cdr3_nt: TGCGCCAGCAGCTTGCAGATTGGGGAGACCCAGTACTTC

v_call: TRBV11-3
clone_size: .
j_call: TRBJ2-1
d_call: .
cdr3_aa: CASSEALQGYNEQFF
cdr3_nt: TGTGCCAGCAGCGAGGCCCTACAGGGTTACAATGAGCAGTTCTTC

v_call: TRBV10-3
clone_size: .
j_call: TRBJ1-4
d_call: TRBD1
cdr3_aa: CAISEQGNELFF
cdr3_nt: TGTGCCATCAGTGAACAGGGGAATGAACTGTTTTTT

v_call: TRBV27
clone_size: .
j_call: TRBJ2-5
d_call: .
cdr3_aa: CASSLGQGVGETQYF
cdr3_nt: TGTGCCAGCAGTTTGGGACAAGGGGTCGGGGAGACCCAGTACTTC

v_call: TRBV6-2/TRBV6-3
clone_size: once
j_call: TRBJ2-5
d_call: .
cdr3_aa: CASSPGPAWGEETQYF
cdr3_nt: TGTGCCAGCAGCCCCGGACCCGCCTGGGGGGAAGAGACCCAGTACTTC

v_call: TRBV30
clone_size: .
j_call: TRBJ2-5
d_call: .
cdr3_aa: CAWSGDGNGGETQYF
cdr3_nt: TGTGCCTGGAGTGGCGACGGGAATGGAGGAGAGACCCAGTACTTC

v_call: TRBV19
clone_size: .
j_call: TRBJ1-5
d_call: .
cdr3_aa: CASSDPGQLNQPQHF
cdr3_nt: TGTGCCAGTAGTGACCCCGGACAGCTCAATCAGCCCCAGCATTTT

v_call: TRBV4-2
clone_size: .
j_call: TRBJ1-3
d_call: .
cdr3_aa: CASSQVYGAGNTIYF
cdr3_nt: TGTGCCAGCAGCCAAGTCTATGGGGCTGGAAACACCATATATTTT

v_call: TRBV25-1
clone_size: .
j_call: TRBJ2-6
d_call: TRBD1
cdr3_aa: CASSAARGRSGANVLTF
cdr3_nt: TGTGCCAGCAGTGCTGCCAGGGGGCGTTCTGGGGCCAACGTCCTGACTTTC

v_call: TRBV3-1/TRBV3-2
clone_size: few
j_call: TRBJ2-7
d_call: .
cdr3_aa: CASSQHTGHLSYEQYF
cdr3_nt: TGTGCCAGCAGCCAGCACACGGGACACCTCTCCTACGAGCAGTACTTC

v_call: TRBV12-3/TRBV12-4
clone_size: once
j_call: TRBJ2-1
d_call: .
cdr3_aa: CASRRGSYNEQFF
cdr3_nt: TGTGCCAGCAGGAGGGGCTCCTACAATGAGCAGTTCTTC

v_call: TRBV7-3
clone_size: .
j_call: TRBJ2-5
d_call: TRBD2
cdr3_aa: CASSTGTSILETQYF
cdr3_nt: TGTGCCAGCAGTACCGGGACTAGCATTCTGGAGACCCAGTACTTC

v_call: TRBV11-3
clone_size: .
j_call: TRBJ2-2
d_call: TRBD2
cdr3_aa: CASSLGGGGTGELFF
cdr3_nt: TGTGCCAGCAGCTTGGGGGGCGGGGGGACCGGGGAGCTGTTTTTT

v_call: TRBV30
clone_size: .
j_call: TRBJ1-5
d_call: TRBD1
cdr3_aa: CAWQTGDGHQPQHF
cdr3_nt: TGTGCCTGGCAAACAGGGGACGGGCATCAGCCCCAGCATTTT

v_call: TRBV12-3/TRBV12-4
clone_size: .
j_call: TRBJ2-2
d_call: .
cdr3_aa: CASSLSPSGELFF
cdr3_nt: TGTGCCAGCAGTTTAAGTCCAAGCGGGGAGCTGTTTTTT

v_call: TRBV7-2
clone_size: .
j_call: TRBJ2-1
d_call: .
cdr3_aa: CASSPGLNEQFF
cdr3_nt: TGTGCCAGCAGCCCAGGTCTAAATGAGCAGTTCTTC

v_call: TRBV18
clone_size: .
j_call: TRBJ1-4
d_call: .
cdr3_aa: CASSPPGTAEKLFF
cdr3_nt: TGTGCCAGCTCACCACCGGGGACTGCAGAAAAACTGTTTTTT

v_call: TRBV15
clone_size: .
j_call: TRBJ2-1
d_call: TRBD2
cdr3_aa: CATSRSSGRYNEQFF
cdr3_nt: TGTGCCACCAGCAGATCTAGCGGGAGGTACAATGAGCAGTTCTTC

v_call: TRBV5-1
clone_size: .
j_call: TRBJ2-1
d_call: .
cdr3_aa: CASSLAGGHYNEQFF
cdr3_nt: TGCGCCAGCAGCTTGGCGGGGGGCCATTACAATGAGCAGTTCTTC

v_call: TRBV10-3
clone_size: .
j_call: TRBJ2-3
d_call: .
cdr3_aa: CAISEVWSSTDTQYF
cdr3_nt: TGTGCCATCAGTGAGGTGTGGTCTAGCACAGATACGCAGTATTTT

v_call: TRBV3-1/TRBV3-2
clone_size: .
j_call: TRBJ1-1
d_call: .
cdr3_aa: CASSQVGMNTEAFF
cdr3_nt: TGTGCCAGCAGCCAGGTAGGGATGAACACTGAAGCTTTCTTT

v_call: TRBV12-3/TRBV12-4
clone_size: .
j_call: TRBJ1-2
d_call: .
cdr3_aa: CASSSQGRYGYTF
cdr3_nt: TGTGCCAGCAGTTCACAGGGTCGCTATGGCTACACCTTC

v_call: TRBV5-4
clone_size: .
j_call: TRBJ1-6
d_call: .
cdr3_aa: CASQRGRGSPLHF
cdr3_nt: TGTGCCAGCCAGCGGGGGCGCGGATCACCCCTCCACTTT